The present T cell receptor (beta chain) was sequenced within a study of T cells in Graves' hyperthyroidism and ophthalmopathy. Study-wide findings and caveats: Within blood appeared most thyroid clonotypes that had expanded above 0.001. Through a model of 13 V-J features, ophthalmopathy was separated from stable hyperthyroidism.

The definition of stable Graves' hyperthyroidism was no ophthalmopathy progression within 18 months. The V end lost 5 bases, the J end lost 3 bases, and 10 bases lay between the germline ends. The CDR3 is 14 amino acids. Germline loops: CDR1 SNHLY, CDR2 FYNNEI. Concerning this clonotype: What it binds is not known.

What was amplified from RNA transcripts were TCR beta CDR3 regions. The primer set for the first-round RT-PCR of the TCR CDR3 was HTBI. Each CDR3 protein is one row after TCRdb ran MiXCR on the multiplex PCR reads. The top ten clones hold just under 8.5% of a sample with hundreds of thousands of distinct CDR3 sequences, roughly 46% of them seen once. The sequenced sample consisted of peripheral blood or thyroid tissue (not recorded which). The TCR originated in a woman under 30 with Graves' hyperthyroidism. The chain recombines TRBV2 with TRBJ1-4; D possibly corresponds to TRBD1 (6 bases). CDR3 DNA: TGTGCCAGCAGTAAGAGGGGGTCTAATGAAAAACTGTTTTTT. Translated: CASSKRGSNEKLFF.